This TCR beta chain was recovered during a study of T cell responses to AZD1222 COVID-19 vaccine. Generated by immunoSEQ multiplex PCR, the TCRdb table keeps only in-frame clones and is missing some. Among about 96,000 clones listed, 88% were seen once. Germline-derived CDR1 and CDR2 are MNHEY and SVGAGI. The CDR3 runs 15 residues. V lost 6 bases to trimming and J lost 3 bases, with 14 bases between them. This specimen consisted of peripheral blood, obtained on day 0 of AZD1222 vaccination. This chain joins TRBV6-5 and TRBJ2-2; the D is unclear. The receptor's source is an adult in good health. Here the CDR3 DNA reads TGTGCCAGCAGGACTCTAGTAGCCTACACCGGGGAGCTGTTTTTT. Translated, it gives CASRTLVAYTGELFF.